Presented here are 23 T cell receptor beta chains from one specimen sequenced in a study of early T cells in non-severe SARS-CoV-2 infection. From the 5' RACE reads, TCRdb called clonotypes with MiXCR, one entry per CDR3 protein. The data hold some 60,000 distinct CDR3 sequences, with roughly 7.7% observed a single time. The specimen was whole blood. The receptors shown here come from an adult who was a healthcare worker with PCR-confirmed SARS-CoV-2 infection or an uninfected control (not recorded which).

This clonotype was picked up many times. CDR3 region: CSASPASGNWVQFF. The CDR3 DNA follows: TGCAGTGCTAGTCCTGCTAGCGGGAATTGGGTGCAGTTCTTC. The chain carries TRBV20-1 and TRBJ2-1, with TRBD2 matching over 9 bases. Trimming at V came to 3 bases and at J to 12 bases, leaving 12 bases not matched to a gene. The germline CDR1 and CDR2 sequences are DFQATT and SNEGSKA (reference sequence). The CDR3 has 14 amino acids.

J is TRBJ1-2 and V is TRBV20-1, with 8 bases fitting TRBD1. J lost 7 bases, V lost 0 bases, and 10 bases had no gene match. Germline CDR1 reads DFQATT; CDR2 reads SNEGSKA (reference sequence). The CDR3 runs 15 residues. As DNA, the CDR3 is TGCAGTGCTAGAGATGATGCGCAGGGGGCGCGTGGCTACACCTTC. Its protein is CSARDDAQGARGYTF.

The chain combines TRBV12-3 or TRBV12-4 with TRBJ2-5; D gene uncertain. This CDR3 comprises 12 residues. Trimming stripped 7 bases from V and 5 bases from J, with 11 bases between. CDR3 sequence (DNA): TGTGCCAGCAATCGGGCCTACGAGACCCAGTACTTC. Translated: CASNRAYETQYF.

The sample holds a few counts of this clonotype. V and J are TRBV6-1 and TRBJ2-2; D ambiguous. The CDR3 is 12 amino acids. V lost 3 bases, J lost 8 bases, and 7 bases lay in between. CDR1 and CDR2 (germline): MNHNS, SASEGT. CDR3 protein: CASSESSGELFF. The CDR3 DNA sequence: TGTGCCAGCAGTGAGTCCAGTGGGGAGCTGTTTTTT.

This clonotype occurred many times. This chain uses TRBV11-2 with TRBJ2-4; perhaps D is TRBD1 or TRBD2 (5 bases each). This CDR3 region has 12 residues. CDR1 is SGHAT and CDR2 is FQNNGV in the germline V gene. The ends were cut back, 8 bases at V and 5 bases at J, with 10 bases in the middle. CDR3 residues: CASRRDENIQYF. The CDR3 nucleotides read TGTGCCAGCCGTCGGGACGAAAACATTCAGTACTTC.

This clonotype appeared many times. The CDR3 DNA sequence: TGTGCCAGCAGTTACTCAGCAGGCTTCCAAGAGACCCAGTACTTC. This gives the protein CASSYSAGFQETQYF. This chain joins TRBV6-5 and TRBJ2-5; D gene ambiguous. V dropped 0 bases and J dropped 1 base, with 9 bases sitting between them. In germline, CDR1 is MNHEY, CDR2 SVGAGI. CDR3 length: 15 residues.

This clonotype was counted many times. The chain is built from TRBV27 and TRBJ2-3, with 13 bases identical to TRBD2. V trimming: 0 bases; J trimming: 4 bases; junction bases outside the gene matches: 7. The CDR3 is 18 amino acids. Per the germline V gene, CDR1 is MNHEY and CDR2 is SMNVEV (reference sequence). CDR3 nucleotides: TGTGCCAGCAGTTTATCGGCTAGGACTAGCGGGAGAGCAGATACGCAGTATTTT. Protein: CASSLSARTSGRADTQYF.

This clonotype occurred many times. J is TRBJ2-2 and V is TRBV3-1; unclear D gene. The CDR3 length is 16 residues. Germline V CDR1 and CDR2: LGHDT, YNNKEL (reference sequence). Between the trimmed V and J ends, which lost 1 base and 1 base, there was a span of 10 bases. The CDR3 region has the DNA TGTGCCAGCAGCCAAGTCAGTGGGGAGAACACCGGGGAGCTGTTTTTT. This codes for CASSQVSGENTGELFF.

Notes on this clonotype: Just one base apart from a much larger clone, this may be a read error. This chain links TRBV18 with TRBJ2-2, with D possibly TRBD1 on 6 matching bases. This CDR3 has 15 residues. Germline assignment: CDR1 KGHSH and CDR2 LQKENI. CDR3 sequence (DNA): TGTGCCAGCCCACCAGGGGCATCGAACACCGGGGAGCTGTTTTTT. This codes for CASPPGASNTGELFF.

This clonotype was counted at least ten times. The CDR3 loop is CASSLAGLNTGELFF. The CDR3 DNA reads as TGTGCCAGCAGCTTAGCGGGACTGAACACCGGGGAGCTGTTTTTT. The rearrangement links TRBV7-8 to TRBJ2-2, with D maybe TRBD2 (6 bases). The germline V gene encodes CDR1 SGHVS and CDR2 FQNEAQ. V gave up 0 bases and J gave up 1 base, with 6 bases separating them. The CDR3 runs 15 residues.

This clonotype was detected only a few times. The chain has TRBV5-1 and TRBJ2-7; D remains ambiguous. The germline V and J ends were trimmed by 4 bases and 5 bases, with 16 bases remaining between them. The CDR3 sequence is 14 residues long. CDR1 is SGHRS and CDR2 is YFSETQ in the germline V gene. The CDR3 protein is CASSALEGNHEQYF. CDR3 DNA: TGCGCCAGCAGCGCTCTAGAAGGGAACCACGAGCAGTACTTC.

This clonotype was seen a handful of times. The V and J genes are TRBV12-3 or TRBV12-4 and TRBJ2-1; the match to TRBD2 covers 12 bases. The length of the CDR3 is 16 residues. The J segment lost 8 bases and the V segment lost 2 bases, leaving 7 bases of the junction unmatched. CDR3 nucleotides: TGTGCCAGCAGTTTACGCTCTAGCGGGAGGGCCCATGAGCAGTTCTTC. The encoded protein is CASSLRSSGRAHEQFF.

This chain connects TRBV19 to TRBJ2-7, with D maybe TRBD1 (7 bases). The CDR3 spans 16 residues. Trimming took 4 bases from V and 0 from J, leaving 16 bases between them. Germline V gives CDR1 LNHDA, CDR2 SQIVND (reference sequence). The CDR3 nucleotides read TGTGCCAGTAGTAGAGGAGGGGGCACTATCTCCTACGAGCAGTACTTC. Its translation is CASSRGGGTISYEQYF.

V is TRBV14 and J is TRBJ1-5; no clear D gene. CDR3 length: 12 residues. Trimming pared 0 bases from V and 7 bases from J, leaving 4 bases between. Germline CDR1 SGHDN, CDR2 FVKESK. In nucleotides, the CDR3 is TGTGCCAGCAGCCAAGAGGTCCAGCCCCAGCATTTT. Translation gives CASSQEVQPQHF.

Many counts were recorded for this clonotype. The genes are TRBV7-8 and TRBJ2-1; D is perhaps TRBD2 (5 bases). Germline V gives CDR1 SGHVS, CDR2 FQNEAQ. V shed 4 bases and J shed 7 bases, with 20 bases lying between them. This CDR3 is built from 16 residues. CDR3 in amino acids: CASSSQPSGSGNEQFF. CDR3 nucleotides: TGTGCCAGCAGCTCGCAGCCCAGCGGTTCGGGGAATGAGCAGTTCTTC.

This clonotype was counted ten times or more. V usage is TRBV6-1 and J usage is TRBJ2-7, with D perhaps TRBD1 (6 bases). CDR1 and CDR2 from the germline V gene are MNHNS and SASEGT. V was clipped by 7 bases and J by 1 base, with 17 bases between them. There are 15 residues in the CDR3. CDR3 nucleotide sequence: TGTGCCAGCATTCTACAGGGCACCCGGTCCTACGAGCAGTACTTC. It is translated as CASILQGTRSYEQYF.

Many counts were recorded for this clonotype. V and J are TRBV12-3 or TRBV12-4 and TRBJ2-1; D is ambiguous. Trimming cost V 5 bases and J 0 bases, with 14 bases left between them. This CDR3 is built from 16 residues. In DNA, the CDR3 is TGTGCCAGCAGTCTTTTCGACTTGAGCTCCTACAATGAGCAGTTCTTC. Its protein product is CASSLFDLSSYNEQFF.

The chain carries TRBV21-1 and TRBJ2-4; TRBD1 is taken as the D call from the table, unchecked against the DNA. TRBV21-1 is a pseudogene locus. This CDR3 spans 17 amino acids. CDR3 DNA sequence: TGTGCCAGCAGCAAAAGCAGGACAGCTATAGCCAAAAACATTCAGTACTTC. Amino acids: CASSKSRTAIAKNIQYF.

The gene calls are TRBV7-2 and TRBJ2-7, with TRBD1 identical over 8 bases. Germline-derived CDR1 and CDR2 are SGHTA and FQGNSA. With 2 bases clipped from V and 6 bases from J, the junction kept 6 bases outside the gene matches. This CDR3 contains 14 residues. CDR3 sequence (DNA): TGTGCCAGCAGCTTAAGAGGACAGGGAGGCGAGCAGTACTTC. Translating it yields CASSLRGQGGEQYF.

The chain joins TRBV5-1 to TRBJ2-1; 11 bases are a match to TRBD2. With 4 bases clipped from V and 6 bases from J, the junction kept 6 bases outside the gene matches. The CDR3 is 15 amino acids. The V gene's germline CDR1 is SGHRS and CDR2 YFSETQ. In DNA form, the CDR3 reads TGCGCCAGCAGCATCGGGACTAGCGGCCTCAATGAGCAGTTCTTC. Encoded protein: CASSIGTSGLNEQFF.

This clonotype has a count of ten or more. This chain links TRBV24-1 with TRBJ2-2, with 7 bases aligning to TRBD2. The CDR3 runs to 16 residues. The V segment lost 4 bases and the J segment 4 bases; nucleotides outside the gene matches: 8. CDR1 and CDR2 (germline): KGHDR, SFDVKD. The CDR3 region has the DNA TGTGCCACCAGTGACCCCGCCGCGGGAGTCACCGGGGAGCTGTTTTTT. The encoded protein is CATSDPAAGVTGELFF.

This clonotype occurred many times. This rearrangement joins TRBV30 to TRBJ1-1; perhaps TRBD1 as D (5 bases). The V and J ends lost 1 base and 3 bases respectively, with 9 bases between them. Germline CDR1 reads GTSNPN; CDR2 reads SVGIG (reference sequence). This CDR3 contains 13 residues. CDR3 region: CAWSEAGHTEAFF. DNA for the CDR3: TGTGCCTGGAGTGAGGCGGGGCACACTGAAGCTTTCTTT.

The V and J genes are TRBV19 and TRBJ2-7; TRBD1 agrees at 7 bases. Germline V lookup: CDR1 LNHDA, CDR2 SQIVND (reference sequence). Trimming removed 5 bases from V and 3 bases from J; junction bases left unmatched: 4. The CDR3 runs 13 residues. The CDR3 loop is CASSSGTDYEQYF. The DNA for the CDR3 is TGTGCCAGTAGTTCCGGGACAGACTACGAGCAGTACTTC.